This entry is about one T cell receptor beta chain. No antigen is known for it. This specimen comes from a study of cytomegalovirus exposure and HLA in healthy donors. In the study overall: A previous analysis identified 100 million or so unique TCR beta sequences derived from 180 million or so T cells.

CDR3 length: 14 amino acids. The V gene's germline CDR1 is LNHDA and CDR2 SQIVND (reference sequence). The junction had 2 bases not matched to a gene; V was cut back by 3 bases and J by 1 base. Primers: 60 Vbeta forward and 13 Jbeta reverse. Profiling relied on immunoSEQ multiplex PCR, and the TCRdb table lists in-frame clones only, not all of them. The sample yields roughly 120,000 clones, approximately 85% seen once. Whole-study results and caveats: Cytomegalovirus status, reportedly, was diagnosed with high specificity and sensitivity by the classifier. TCR beta chains associated with HLA were, in a later analysis, more clonally expanded than equally common others.

The clonotype originates from a male donor in good health and CMV-seropositive. Sequenced material: PBMCs. The V and J genes are TRBV19 and TRBJ2-5, with 7 bases identical to TRBD1. The CDR3 loop reads CASSMRGPQETQYF. CDR3 coding DNA: TGTGCCAGTAGTATGAGGGGGCCCCAAGAGACCCAGTACTTC.